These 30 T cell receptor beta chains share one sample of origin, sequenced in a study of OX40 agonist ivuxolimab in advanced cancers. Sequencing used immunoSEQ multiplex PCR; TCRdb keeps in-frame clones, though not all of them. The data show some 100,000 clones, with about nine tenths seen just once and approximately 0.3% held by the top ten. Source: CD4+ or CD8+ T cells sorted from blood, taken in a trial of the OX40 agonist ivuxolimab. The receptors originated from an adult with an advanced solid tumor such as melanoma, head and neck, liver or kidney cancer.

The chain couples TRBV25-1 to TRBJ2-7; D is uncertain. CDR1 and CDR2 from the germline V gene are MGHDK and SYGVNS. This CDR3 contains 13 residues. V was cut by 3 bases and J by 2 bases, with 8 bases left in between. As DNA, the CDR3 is TGTGCCAGCAGTGATATTCGAGCCTACGAGCAGTACTTC. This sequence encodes CASSDIRAYEQYF.

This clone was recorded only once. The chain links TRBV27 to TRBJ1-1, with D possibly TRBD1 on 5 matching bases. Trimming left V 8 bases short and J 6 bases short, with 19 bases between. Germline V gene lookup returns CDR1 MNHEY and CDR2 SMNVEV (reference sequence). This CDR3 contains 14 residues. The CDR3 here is CASRPARGSAEAFF. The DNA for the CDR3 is TGTGCCAGCCGCCCCGCCCGGGGGAGCGCTGAAGCTTTCTTT.

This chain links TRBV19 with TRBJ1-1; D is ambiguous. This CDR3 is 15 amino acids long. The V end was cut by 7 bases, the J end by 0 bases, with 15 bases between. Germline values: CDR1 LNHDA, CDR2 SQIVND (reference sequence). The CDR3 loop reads CASIGGNGLNTEAFF. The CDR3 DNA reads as TGTGCCAGTATAGGAGGGAACGGATTGAACACTGAAGCTTTCTTT.

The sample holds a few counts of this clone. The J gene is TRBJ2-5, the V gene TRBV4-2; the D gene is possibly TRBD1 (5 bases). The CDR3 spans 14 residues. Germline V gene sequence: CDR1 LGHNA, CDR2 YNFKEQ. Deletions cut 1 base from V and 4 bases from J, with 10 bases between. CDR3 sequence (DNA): TGTGCCAGCAGCCAAGTATGGCAGGGAGAGACCCAGTACTTC. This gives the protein CASSQVWQGETQYF.

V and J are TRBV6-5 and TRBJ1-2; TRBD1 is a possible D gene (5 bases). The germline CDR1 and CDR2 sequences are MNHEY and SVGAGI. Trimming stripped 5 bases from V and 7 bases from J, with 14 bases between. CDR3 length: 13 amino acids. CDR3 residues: CASSPRESSGYTF. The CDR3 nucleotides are TGTGCCAGCAGTCCCAGGGAATCCTCTGGCTACACCTTC.

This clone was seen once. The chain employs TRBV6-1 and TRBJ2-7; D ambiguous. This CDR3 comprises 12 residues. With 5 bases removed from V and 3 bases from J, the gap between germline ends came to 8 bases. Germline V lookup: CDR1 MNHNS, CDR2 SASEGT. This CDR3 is CASSPNLYEQYF. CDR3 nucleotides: TGTGCCAGCAGTCCGAACCTCTACGAGCAGTACTTC.

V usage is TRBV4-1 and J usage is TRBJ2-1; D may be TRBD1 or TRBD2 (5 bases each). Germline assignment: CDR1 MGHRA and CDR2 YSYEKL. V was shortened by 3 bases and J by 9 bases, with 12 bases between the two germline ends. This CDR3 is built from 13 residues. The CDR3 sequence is CASSHDSRGEQFF. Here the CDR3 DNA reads TGCGCCAGCAGCCATGACAGCCGGGGTGAGCAGTTCTTC.

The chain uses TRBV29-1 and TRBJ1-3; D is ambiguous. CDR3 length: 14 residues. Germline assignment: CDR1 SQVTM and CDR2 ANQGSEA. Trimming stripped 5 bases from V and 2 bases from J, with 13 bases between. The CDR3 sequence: CSVSDETPGNTIYF. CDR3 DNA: TGCAGCGTTTCTGATGAGACACCTGGAAACACCATATATTTT.

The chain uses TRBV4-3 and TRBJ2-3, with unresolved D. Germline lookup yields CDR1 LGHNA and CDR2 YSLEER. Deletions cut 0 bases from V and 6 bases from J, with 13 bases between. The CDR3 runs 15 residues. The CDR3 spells CASSQDLSPRDTQYF. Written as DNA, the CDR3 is TGCGCCAGCAGCCAAGATTTGAGTCCCAGGGATACGCAGTATTTT.

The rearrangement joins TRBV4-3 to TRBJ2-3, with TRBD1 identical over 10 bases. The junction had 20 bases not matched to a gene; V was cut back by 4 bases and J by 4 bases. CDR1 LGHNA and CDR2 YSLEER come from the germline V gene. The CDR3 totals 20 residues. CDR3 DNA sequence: TGCGCCAGCAGCCGCTACCCTCCGGGACAGGGGCTCTCGAGTTCAGATACGCAGTATTTT. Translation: CASSRYPPGQGLSSSDTQYF.

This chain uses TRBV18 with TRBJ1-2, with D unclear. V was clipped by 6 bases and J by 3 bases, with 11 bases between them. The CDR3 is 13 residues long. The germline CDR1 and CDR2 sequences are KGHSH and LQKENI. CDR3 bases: TGTGCCAGCTCCCCGGGAGGTGACTATGGCTACACCTTC. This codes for CASSPGGDYGYTF.

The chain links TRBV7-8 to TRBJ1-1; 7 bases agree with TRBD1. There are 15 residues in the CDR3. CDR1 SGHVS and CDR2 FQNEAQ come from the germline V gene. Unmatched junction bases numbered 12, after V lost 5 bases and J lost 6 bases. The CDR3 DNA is TGTGCCAGCAGCCCGAACTTTGGAGGGGGCGCTGAAGCTTTCTTT. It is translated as CASSPNFGGGAEAFF.

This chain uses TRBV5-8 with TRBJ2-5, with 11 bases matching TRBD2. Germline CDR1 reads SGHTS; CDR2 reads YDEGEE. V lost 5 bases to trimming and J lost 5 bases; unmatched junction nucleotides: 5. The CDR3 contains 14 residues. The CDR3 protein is CASSYLAGGETQYF. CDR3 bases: TGTGCCAGCAGTTATTTAGCGGGAGGGGAGACCCAGTACTTC. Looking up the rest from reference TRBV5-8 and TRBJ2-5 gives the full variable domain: EAGVTQSPTHLIKTRGQQATLRCSPISGHTSVYWYQQALGLGLQFLLWYDEGEERNRGNFPPRFSGRQFPNYSSELNVNALELEDSALYLCASSYLAGGETQYFGPGTRLLVL.

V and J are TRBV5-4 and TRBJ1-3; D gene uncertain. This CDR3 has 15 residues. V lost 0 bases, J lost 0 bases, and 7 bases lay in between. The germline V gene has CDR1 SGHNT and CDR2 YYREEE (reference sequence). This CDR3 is CASSLDTFSGNTIYF. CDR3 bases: TGTGCCAGCAGCTTGGACACTTTCTCTGGAAACACCATATATTTT.

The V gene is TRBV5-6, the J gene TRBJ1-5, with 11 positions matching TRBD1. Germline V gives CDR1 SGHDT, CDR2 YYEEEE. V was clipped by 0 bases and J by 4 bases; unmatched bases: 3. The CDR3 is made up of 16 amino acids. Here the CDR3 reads CASSLGDRGLNQPQHF. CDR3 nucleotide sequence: TGTGCCAGCAGCTTGGGGGACAGGGGGTTAAATCAGCCCCAGCATTTT.

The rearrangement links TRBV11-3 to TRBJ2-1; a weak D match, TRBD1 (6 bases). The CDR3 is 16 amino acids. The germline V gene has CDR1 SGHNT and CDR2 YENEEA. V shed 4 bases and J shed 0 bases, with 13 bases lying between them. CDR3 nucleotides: TGTGCCAGCAGCTCCTCCGGGACAAACTCCTACAATGAGCAGTTCTTC. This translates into CASSSSGTNSYNEQFF.

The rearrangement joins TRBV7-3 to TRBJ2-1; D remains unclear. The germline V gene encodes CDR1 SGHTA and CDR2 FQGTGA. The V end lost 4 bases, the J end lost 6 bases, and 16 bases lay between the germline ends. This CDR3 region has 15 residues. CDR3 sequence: CASSSVNGVANEQFF. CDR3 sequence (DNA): TGTGCCAGCAGCTCCGTTAATGGGGTCGCCAATGAGCAGTTCTTC.

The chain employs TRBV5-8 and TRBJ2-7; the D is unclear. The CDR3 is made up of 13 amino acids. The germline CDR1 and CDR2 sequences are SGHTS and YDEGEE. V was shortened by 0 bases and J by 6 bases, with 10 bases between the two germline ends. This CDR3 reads CASSLGGPREQYF. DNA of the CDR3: TGTGCCAGCAGCTTGGGTGGTCCGCGCGAGCAGTACTTC.

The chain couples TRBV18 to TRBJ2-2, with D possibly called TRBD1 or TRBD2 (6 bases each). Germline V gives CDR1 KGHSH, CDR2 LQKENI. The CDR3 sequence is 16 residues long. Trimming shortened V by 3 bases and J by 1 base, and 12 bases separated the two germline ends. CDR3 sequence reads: CASSPMGGLNTGELFF. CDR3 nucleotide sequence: TGTGCCAGCTCACCCATGGGGGGCCTGAACACCGGGGAGCTGTTTTTT.

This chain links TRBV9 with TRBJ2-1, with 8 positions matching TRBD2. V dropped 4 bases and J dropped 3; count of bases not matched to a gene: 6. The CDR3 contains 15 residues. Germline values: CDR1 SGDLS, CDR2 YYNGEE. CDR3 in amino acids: CASSPLSGSYNEQFF. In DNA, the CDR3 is TGTGCCAGCAGCCCCTTAAGCGGGAGCTACAATGAGCAGTTCTTC.

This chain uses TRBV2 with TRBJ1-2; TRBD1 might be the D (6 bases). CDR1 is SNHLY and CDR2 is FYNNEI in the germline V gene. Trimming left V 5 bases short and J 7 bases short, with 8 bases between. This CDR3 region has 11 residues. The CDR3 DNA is TGTGCCAGCAGTAGGGGGATTGGCTACACCTTC. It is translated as CASSRGIGYTF.

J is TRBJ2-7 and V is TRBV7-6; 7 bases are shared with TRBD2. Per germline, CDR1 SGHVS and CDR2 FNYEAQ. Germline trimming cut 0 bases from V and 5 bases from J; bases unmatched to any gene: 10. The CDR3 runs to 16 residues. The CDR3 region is CASSLARIREEHEQYF. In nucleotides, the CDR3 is TGTGCCAGCAGCTTAGCCCGGATACGGGAGGAACACGAGCAGTACTTC.

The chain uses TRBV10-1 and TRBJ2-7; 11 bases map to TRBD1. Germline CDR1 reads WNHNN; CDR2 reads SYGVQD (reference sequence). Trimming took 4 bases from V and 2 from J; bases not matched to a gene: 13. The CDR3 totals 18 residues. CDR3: CASSVGTRTGGAPYEQYF. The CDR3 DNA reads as TGCGCCAGCAGTGTGGGCACCAGGACAGGGGGCGCACCCTACGAGCAGTACTTC.

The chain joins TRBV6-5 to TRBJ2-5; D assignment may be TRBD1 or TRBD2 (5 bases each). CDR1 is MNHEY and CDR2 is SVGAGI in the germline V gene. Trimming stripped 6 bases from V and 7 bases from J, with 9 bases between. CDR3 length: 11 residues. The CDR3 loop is CASRGVGTQYF. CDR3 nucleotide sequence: TGTGCCAGCAGGGGGGTAGGGACCCAGTACTTC.

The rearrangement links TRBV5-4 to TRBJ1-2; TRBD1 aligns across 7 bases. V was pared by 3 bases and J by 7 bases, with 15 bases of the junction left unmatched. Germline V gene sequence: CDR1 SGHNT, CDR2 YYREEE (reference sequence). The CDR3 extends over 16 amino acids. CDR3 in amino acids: CASSSFVPTGRGGYTF. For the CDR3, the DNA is TGTGCCAGCAGCTCTTTCGTCCCGACAGGGCGAGGTGGCTACACCTTC.

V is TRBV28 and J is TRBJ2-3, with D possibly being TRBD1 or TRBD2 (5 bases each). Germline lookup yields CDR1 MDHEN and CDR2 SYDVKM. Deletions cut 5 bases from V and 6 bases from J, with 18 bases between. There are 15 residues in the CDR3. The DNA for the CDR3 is TGTGCCAGCAGTAGCTCGGGACGGACGGGGGATACGCAGTATTTT. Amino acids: CASSSSGRTGDTQYF. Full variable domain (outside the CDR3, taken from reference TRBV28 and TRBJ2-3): DVKVTQSSRYLVKRTGEKVFLECVQDMDHENMFWYRQDPGLGLRLIYFSYDVKMKEKGDIPEGYSVSREKKERFSLILESASTNQTSMYLCASSSSGRTGDTQYFGPGTRLTVL.

The DNA for the CDR3 is TGCGCCAGCAGCTTGACTAGCGCCCCCCAAGAGACCCAGTACTTC. It is translated as CASSLTSAPQETQYF. This rearrangement joins TRBV5-1 to TRBJ2-5, with 7 bases aligning to TRBD2. CDR3 length: 15 amino acids. The V gene end was trimmed by 1 base and the J gene end by 1 base; junction bases not matched to a gene: 4. CDR1 and CDR2 (germline): SGHRS, YFSETQ.

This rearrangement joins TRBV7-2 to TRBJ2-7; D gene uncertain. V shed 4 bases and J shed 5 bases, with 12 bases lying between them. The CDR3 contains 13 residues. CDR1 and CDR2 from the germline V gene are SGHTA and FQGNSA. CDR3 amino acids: CASSSPLTHEQYF. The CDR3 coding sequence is TGTGCCAGCAGCTCCCCTCTTACGCACGAGCAGTACTTC.

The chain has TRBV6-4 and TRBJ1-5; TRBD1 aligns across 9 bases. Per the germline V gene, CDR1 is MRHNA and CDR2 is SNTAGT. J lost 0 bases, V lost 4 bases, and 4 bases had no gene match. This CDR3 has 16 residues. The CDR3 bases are TGTGCCAGCAGTGGGGGGACAGGGTATAGCAATCAGCCCCAGCATTTT. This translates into CASSGGTGYSNQPQHF.

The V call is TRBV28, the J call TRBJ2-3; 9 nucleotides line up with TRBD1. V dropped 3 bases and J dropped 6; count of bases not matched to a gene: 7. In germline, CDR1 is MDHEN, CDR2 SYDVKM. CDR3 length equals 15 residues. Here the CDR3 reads CASSFTGGGGDTQYF. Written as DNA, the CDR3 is TGTGCCAGCAGTTTTACAGGGGGCGGTGGGGATACGCAGTATTTT.